A selection of T cell receptor beta chains follows, all from one sample in a study of shared clonotypes between healthy human individuals. This table comes from immunoSEQ multiplex PCR, and its TCRdb copy is limited to in-frame clones, with some not included. The repertoire holds just over 2,000,000 clones, approximately 94% seen once, with roughly 1% in the top ten. Sample: naive CD8+ T cells sorted from blood. The receptors come from a man between 18 and 35 years old in good health. The CDR3 runs from the conserved cysteine through the conserved F or W. The D gene is left open where the match is weak. Clone sizes are given selectively: once, few, many, or a class where the clone is expanded.

abundance: once; j_gene: TRBJ2-7; v_gene: TRBV5-6; d_gene: -; CDR3aa: CASSLAGTLPGYEQYF; CDR3nt: TGTGCCAGCAGCTTGGCCGGGACCCTTCCCGGCTACGAGCAGTACTTC
abundance: few; j_gene: TRBJ1-3; v_gene: TRBV5-5; d_gene: -; CDR3aa: CASSLKNTIYF; CDR3nt: TGTGCCAGCAGTCTTAAAAACACCATATATTTT
abundance: once; j_gene: TRBJ1-1; v_gene: TRBV11-2; d_gene: -; CDR3aa: CASSLGRGPEAFF; CDR3nt: TGTGCCAGCAGCTTAGGTCGGGGGCCTGAAGCTTTCTTC
abundance: -; j_gene: TRBJ1-1; v_gene: TRBV27; d_gene: -; CDR3aa: CASRVGGSNTEAFF; CDR3nt: TGTGCCAGCAGAGTGGGGGGATCGAACACTGAAGCTTTCTTT
abundance: -; j_gene: TRBJ1-1; v_gene: TRBV7-2; d_gene: -; CDR3aa: CASAFDAETEAFF; CDR3nt: TGTGCCAGCGCATTCGATGCGGAAACTGAAGCTTTCTTT
abundance: -; j_gene: TRBJ1-3; v_gene: TRBV13; d_gene: -; CDR3aa: CASSLDGDTIYF; CDR3nt: TGTGCCAGCAGCTTAGACGGGGACACCATATATTTT
abundance: -; j_gene: TRBJ2-1; v_gene: TRBV5-1; d_gene: -; CDR3aa: CASSLVAGPHNEQFF; CDR3nt: TGCGCCAGCAGCTTGGTGGCGGGACCGCACAATGAGCAGTTCTTC
abundance: -; j_gene: TRBJ2-7; v_gene: TRBV5-6; d_gene: TRBD1; CDR3aa: CASSSGTGTGDTYEQYF; CDR3nt: TGTGCCAGCAGCTCAGGAACCGGGACAGGGGACACCTACGAGCAGTACTTC
abundance: once; j_gene: TRBJ2-7; v_gene: TRBV19; d_gene: TRBD2; CDR3aa: CASSFSGSNYEQYF; CDR3nt: TGTGCCAGTAGTTTCAGCGGGAGTAACTACGAGCAGTACTTC
abundance: -; j_gene: TRBJ2-7; v_gene: TRBV4-1; d_gene: TRBD2; CDR3aa: CASSQDRMTSGVSYEQYF; CDR3nt: TGCGCCAGCAGCCAAGATCGGATGACTAGCGGGGTTTCCTACGAGCAGTACTTC
abundance: -; j_gene: TRBJ2-7; v_gene: TRBV29-1; d_gene: -; CDR3aa: CSVGGQGGTYEQYF; CDR3nt: TGCAGCGTTGGAGGCCAGGGGGGGACCTACGAGCAGTACTTC
abundance: -; j_gene: TRBJ1-1; v_gene: TRBV4-3; d_gene: -; CDR3aa: CASSQELESGEEAFF; CDR3nt: TGCGCCAGCAGCCAAGAGCTCGAATCCGGGGAAGAAGCTTTCTTT
abundance: -; j_gene: TRBJ2-7; v_gene: TRBV30; d_gene: TRBD1; CDR3aa: CAWSDRGPYEQYF; CDR3nt: TGTGCCTGGAGTGACAGGGGGCCCTACGAGCAGTACTTC
abundance: -; j_gene: TRBJ2-1; v_gene: TRBV7-2; d_gene: -; CDR3aa: CASSLRQGVRDEQFF; CDR3nt: TGTGCCAGCAGCTTAAGGCAGGGCGTTAGGGATGAGCAGTTCTTC
abundance: -; j_gene: TRBJ2-1; v_gene: TRBV7-2; d_gene: -; CDR3aa: CASSLIFSGGRSYNEQFF; CDR3nt: TGTGCCAGCAGCTTAATTTTTTCTGGGGGCCGCTCCTACAATGAGCAGTTCTTC
abundance: -; j_gene: TRBJ2-7; v_gene: TRBV2; d_gene: TRBD2; CDR3aa: CASSARTSADMYEQYF; CDR3nt: TGTGCCAGCAGTGCCAGGACTAGCGCAGATATGTACGAGCAGTACTTC
abundance: -; j_gene: TRBJ2-1; v_gene: TRBV7-2; d_gene: -; CDR3aa: CASSPVTSSYNEQFF; CDR3nt: TGTGCCAGCAGCCCAGTGACAAGCTCCTACAATGAGCAGTTCTTC
abundance: -; j_gene: TRBJ1-6; v_gene: TRBV27; d_gene: -; CDR3aa: CASSLSADIVNSPLHF; CDR3nt: TGTGCCAGCAGTTTATCAGCAGACATCGTGAATTCACCCCTCCACTTT
abundance: once; j_gene: TRBJ2-7; v_gene: TRBV28; d_gene: -; CDR3aa: CASSLGSLYEQYF; CDR3nt: TGTGCCAGCAGTTTAGGTTCCCTCTACGAGCAGTACTTC
abundance: -; j_gene: TRBJ1-2; v_gene: TRBV5-1; d_gene: TRBD1; CDR3aa: CASSSQGDDGYTF; CDR3nt: TGCGCCAGCAGCTCGCAGGGGGACGATGGCTACACCTTC
abundance: -; j_gene: TRBJ2-7; v_gene: TRBV19; d_gene: TRBD1; CDR3aa: CASSVPGQGHGEQYF; CDR3nt: TGTGCCAGTAGCGTACCGGGACAGGGGCATGGCGAGCAGTACTTC
abundance: -; j_gene: TRBJ2-1; v_gene: TRBV6-5; d_gene: TRBD2; CDR3aa: CASSPLAGVDNEQFF; CDR3nt: TGTGCCAGCAGCCCCCTAGCGGGAGTCGACAATGAGCAGTTCTTC
abundance: once; j_gene: TRBJ2-5; v_gene: TRBV12-5; d_gene: -; CDR3aa: CASGFDLVLETQYF; CDR3nt: TGTGCTAGTGGTTTCGATCTAGTGTTAGAGACCCAGTACTTC
abundance: once; j_gene: TRBJ2-1; v_gene: TRBV4-3; d_gene: -; CDR3aa: CASSQVSGGGGPYNEQFF; CDR3nt: TGCGCCAGCAGCCAAGTCTCGGGAGGAGGGGGGCCCTACAATGAGCAGTTCTTC
abundance: -; j_gene: TRBJ2-7; v_gene: TRBV27; d_gene: -; CDR3aa: CASSPPQGGEQYF; CDR3nt: TGTGCCAGCAGTCCACCCCAGGGGGGCGAGCAGTACTTC
abundance: -; j_gene: TRBJ1-1; v_gene: TRBV2; d_gene: -; CDR3aa: CASMASVMNTEAFF; CDR3nt: TGTGCCAGCATGGCCAGCGTCATGAACACTGAAGCTTTCTTT
abundance: -; j_gene: TRBJ2-7; v_gene: TRBV27; d_gene: -; CDR3aa: CASSLGPGGYEQYF; CDR3nt: TGTGCCAGCAGTTTAGGTCCAGGAGGGTACGAGCAGTACTTC
abundance: -; j_gene: TRBJ2-2; v_gene: TRBV27; d_gene: -; CDR3aa: CASSRSWGEAPEGGELFF; CDR3nt: TGTGCCAGCAGCCGTTCCTGGGGGGAGGCCCCCGAGGGCGGGGAGCTGTTTTTT
abundance: once; j_gene: TRBJ2-1; v_gene: TRBV5-4; d_gene: -; CDR3aa: CASSFGGQEYNEQFF; CDR3nt: TGTGCCAGCAGCTTTGGGGGCCAGGAATACAATGAGCAGTTCTTC
abundance: -; j_gene: TRBJ2-2; v_gene: TRBV4-1; d_gene: TRBD1; CDR3aa: CASSPRQGADTGELFF; CDR3nt: TGCGCCAGCAGCCCCCGACAGGGAGCGGACACCGGGGAGCTGTTTTTT
abundance: once; j_gene: TRBJ2-5; v_gene: TRBV7-9; d_gene: -; CDR3aa: CASTNQEETQYF; CDR3nt: TGTGCCAGCACCAACCAGGAAGAGACCCAGTACTTC
abundance: -; j_gene: TRBJ1-2; v_gene: TRBV9; d_gene: TRBD1; CDR3aa: CASSVGTVYGYTF; CDR3nt: TGTGCCAGCAGCGTCGGGACAGTCTACGGCTACACCTTC
abundance: -; j_gene: TRBJ2-5; v_gene: TRBV30; d_gene: -; CDR3aa: CAWSVRRLPEPQYF; CDR3nt: TGTGCCTGGAGTGTACGGAGACTACCCGAGCCCCAGTACTTC
abundance: -; j_gene: TRBJ1-4; v_gene: TRBV7-9; d_gene: -; CDR3aa: CASIPDAWGHEKLFF; CDR3nt: TGTGCCAGCATACCGGACGCCTGGGGGCATGAAAAACTGTTTTTT
abundance: -; j_gene: TRBJ1-1; v_gene: TRBV4-3; d_gene: -; CDR3aa: CASSQDRESLTEAFF; CDR3nt: TGCGCCAGCAGCCAAGATCGCGAGTCCCTCACTGAAGCTTTCTTT
abundance: -; j_gene: TRBJ2-5; v_gene: TRBV27; d_gene: -; CDR3aa: CASSIGGGQETQYF; CDR3nt: TGTGCCAGCAGTATCGGAGGGGGGCAGGAGACCCAGTACTTC
abundance: once; j_gene: TRBJ2-7; v_gene: TRBV11-2; d_gene: TRBD1; CDR3aa: CASSYGQGSYEQYF; CDR3nt: TGTGCCAGCAGCTATGGACAGGGCTCGTACGAGCAGTACTTC
abundance: -; j_gene: TRBJ2-7; v_gene: TRBV9; d_gene: -; CDR3aa: CASSVGGGTSYEQYF; CDR3nt: TGTGCCAGCAGCGTGGGGGGTGGAACTTCCTACGAGCAGTACTTC
abundance: few; j_gene: TRBJ1-2; v_gene: TRBV13; d_gene: -; CDR3aa: CASSSDRANYGYTF; CDR3nt: TGTGCCAGCAGCTCCGACAGAGCTAACTATGGCTACACCTTC
abundance: -; j_gene: TRBJ2-1; v_gene: TRBV7-9; d_gene: TRBD2; CDR3aa: CASSLEPSGGQQFF; CDR3nt: TGTGCCAGCAGCTTAGAGCCTAGCGGGGGCCAACAGTTCTTC
abundance: -; j_gene: TRBJ1-6; v_gene: TRBV27; d_gene: -; CDR3aa: CASSLMVNSPLHF; CDR3nt: TGTGCCAGCAGTTTAATGGTTAATTCACCCCTCCACTTT
abundance: -; j_gene: TRBJ2-7; v_gene: TRBV4-1; d_gene: -; CDR3aa: CATSPRAESYEQYF; CDR3nt: TGCGCCACCTCACCGCGGGCAGAATCCTACGAGCAGTACTTC
abundance: -; j_gene: TRBJ1-2; v_gene: TRBV14; d_gene: -; CDR3aa: CASSPNRQEFDF; CDR3nt: TGTGCCAGCAGCCCCAATAGACAGGAGTTCGACTTC
abundance: -; j_gene: TRBJ2-7; v_gene: TRBV4-3; d_gene: -; CDR3aa: CASSQDFSYEQYF; CDR3nt: TGCGCCAGCAGCCAAGATTTCAGCTACGAGCAGTACTTC
abundance: few; j_gene: TRBJ2-2; v_gene: TRBV7-3; d_gene: -; CDR3aa: CASSLTFGQGGELFF; CDR3nt: TGTGCCAGCAGCTTAACGTTTGGCCAAGGCGGGGAGCTGTTTTTT
abundance: -; j_gene: TRBJ2-7; v_gene: TRBV7-9; d_gene: -; CDR3aa: CASSLYGAIYEQYF; CDR3nt: TGTGCCAGCAGCTTATACGGGGCCATCTACGAGCAGTACTTC
abundance: -; j_gene: TRBJ2-7; v_gene: TRBV7-9; d_gene: -; CDR3aa: CASSPRGYEQYF; CDR3nt: TGTGCCAGCAGCCCCCGCGGCTACGAGCAGTACTTC
abundance: once; j_gene: TRBJ2-3; v_gene: TRBV6-5; d_gene: -; CDR3aa: CASSYAADGDTQYF; CDR3nt: TGTGCCAGCAGTTACGCGGCCGATGGAGATACGCAGTATTTT
abundance: -; j_gene: TRBJ2-6; v_gene: TRBV28; d_gene: -; CDR3aa: CASSLHSTTAWGPGANVLTF; CDR3nt: TGTGCCAGCAGTTTACATAGTACCACGGCTTGGGGGCCCGGGGCCAACGTCCTGACTTTC
abundance: -; j_gene: TRBJ2-7; v_gene: TRBV20-1; d_gene: -; CDR3aa: CSATVAYEQYF; CDR3nt: TGCAGTGCGACCGTGGCCTACGAGCAGTACTTC
abundance: -; j_gene: TRBJ2-7; v_gene: TRBV7-8; d_gene: -; CDR3aa: CASSPDPGTPSSYEQYF; CDR3nt: TGTGCCAGCAGCCCAGACCCCGGGACTCCAAGCTCCTACGAGCAGTACTTC
abundance: -; j_gene: TRBJ2-7; v_gene: TRBV5-6; d_gene: TRBD1; CDR3aa: CASSLRDRGKSYEQYF; CDR3nt: TGTGCCAGCAGCTTGCGGGACAGGGGGAAATCCTACGAGCAGTACTTC
abundance: -; j_gene: TRBJ1-5; v_gene: TRBV6-1; d_gene: TRBD1; CDR3aa: CASSEPTGTDSNQPQHF; CDR3nt: TGTGCCAGCAGTGAACCAACCGGGACAGATAGCAATCAGCCCCAGCATTTT
abundance: -; j_gene: TRBJ2-7; v_gene: TRBV2; d_gene: -; CDR3aa: CASSVQDYYEQYF; CDR3nt: TGTGCCAGCAGTGTTCAGGATTACTACGAGCAGTACTTC
abundance: -; j_gene: TRBJ2-3; v_gene: TRBV7-6; d_gene: TRBD1; CDR3aa: CASSSPTGGSTDTQYF; CDR3nt: TGTGCCAGCAGCTCCCCGACAGGGGGGAGCACAGATACGCAGTATTTT